What follows describes a single T cell receptor (beta chain). Its matching antigen is unknown. The data were obtained in a study of T cell responses to AZD1222 COVID-19 vaccine. Germline V CDR1 and CDR2: SGHDN, FVKESK. This CDR3 has 16 amino acids. J lost 2 bases, V lost 8 bases, and 14 bases had no gene match. Study findings and constraints: Spike-wide vaccine-associated CD4 TCRs dominated at 160-218 and 743-854. Unmutated variant regions are reportedly targeted by nearly half of spike-specific TCRs. Seropositive AZD1222 recipients at baseline numbered only five or six. Repertoire sampling occurred only after the peak T cell response.

Clones were sequenced by immunoSEQ multiplex PCR, and TCRdb holds only the in-frame ones, with some missing. The data contain 130,000 or so clones, about 89% of them singletons. The genes are TRBV14 and TRBJ1-1, with 7 bases that match TRBD1. The sample in question was peripheral blood, obtained on day 0 of AZD1222 vaccination. This sequence was found in an adult in good health. The CDR3 DNA sequence: TGTGCCAGCGCCAGGGGGGGGTCGGGGATTAACACTGAAGCTTTCTTT. This encodes CASARGGSGINTEAFF. Variable domain in full (rest from reference TRBV14 and TRBJ1-1): EAGVTQFPSHSVIEKGQTVTLRCDPISGHDNLYWYRRVMGKEIKFLLHFVKESKQDESGMPNNRFLAERTGGTYSTLKVQPAELEDSGVYFCASARGGSGINTEAFFGQGTRLTVV.